This T cell receptor beta chain was recovered during a study of T cells in Graves' hyperthyroidism and ophthalmopathy. V was trimmed by 2 bases and J by 0 bases, leaving 6 bases between them. The CDR3 runs to 13 residues. Looked up from germline, CDR1 is SGHTS and CDR2 is YDEGEE. The TCR beta CDR3 regions underwent amplification using RNA transcripts as the source. The primer set for the first-round RT-PCR of the TCR CDR3 was HTBI. TCRdb passed the multiplex PCR reads through MiXCR, listing each CDR3 protein once. Of roughly 380,000 distinct CDR3 sequences in the sample, about an eighth were seen once.

The sample comprised blood. The rearrangement links TRBV5-8 to TRBJ2-7; D not resolved. The TCR sequence derives from a woman in her late teens or twenties with Graves' hyperthyroidism. Here the CDR3 reads CASSFTYSYEQYF. CDR3 in DNA: TGTGCCAGCAGCTTCACATACTCCTACGAGCAGTACTTC.